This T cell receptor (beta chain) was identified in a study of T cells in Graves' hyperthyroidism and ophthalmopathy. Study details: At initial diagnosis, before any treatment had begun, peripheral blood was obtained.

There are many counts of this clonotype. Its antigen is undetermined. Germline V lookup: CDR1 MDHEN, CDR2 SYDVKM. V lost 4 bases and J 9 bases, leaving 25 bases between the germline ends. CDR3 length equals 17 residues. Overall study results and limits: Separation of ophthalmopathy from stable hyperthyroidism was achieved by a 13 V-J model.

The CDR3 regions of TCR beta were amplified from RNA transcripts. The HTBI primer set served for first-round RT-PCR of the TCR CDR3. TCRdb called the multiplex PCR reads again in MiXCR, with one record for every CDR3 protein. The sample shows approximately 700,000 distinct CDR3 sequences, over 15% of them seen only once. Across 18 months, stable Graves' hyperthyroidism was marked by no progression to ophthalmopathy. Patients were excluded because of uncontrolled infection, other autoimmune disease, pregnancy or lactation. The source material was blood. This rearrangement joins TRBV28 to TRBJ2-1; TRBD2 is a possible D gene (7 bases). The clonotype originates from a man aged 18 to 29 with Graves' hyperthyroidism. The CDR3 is CASSSITRGTGGPEQFF. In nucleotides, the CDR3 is TGTGCCAGCAGTTCGATCACGAGAGGGACGGGGGGCCCTGAGCAGTTCTTC.